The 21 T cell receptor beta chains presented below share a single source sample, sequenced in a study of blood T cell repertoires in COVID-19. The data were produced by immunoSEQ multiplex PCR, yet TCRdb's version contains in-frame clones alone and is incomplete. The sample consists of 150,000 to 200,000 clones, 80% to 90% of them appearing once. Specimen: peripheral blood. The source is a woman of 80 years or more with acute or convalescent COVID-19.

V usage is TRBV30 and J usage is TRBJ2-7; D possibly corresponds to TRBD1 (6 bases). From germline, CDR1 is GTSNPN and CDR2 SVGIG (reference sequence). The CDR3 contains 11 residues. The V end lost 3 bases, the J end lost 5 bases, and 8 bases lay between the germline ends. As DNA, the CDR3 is TGTGCCTGGAGCACAGGGAACGAGCAGTACTTC. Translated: CAWSTGNEQYF.

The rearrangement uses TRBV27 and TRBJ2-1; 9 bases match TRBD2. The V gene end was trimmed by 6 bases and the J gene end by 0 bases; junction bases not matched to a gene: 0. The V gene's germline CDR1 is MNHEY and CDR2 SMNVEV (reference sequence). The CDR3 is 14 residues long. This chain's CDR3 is CASRAGGSYNEQFF. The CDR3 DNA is TGTGCCAGCAGAGCGGGAGGCTCCTACAATGAGCAGTTCTTC.

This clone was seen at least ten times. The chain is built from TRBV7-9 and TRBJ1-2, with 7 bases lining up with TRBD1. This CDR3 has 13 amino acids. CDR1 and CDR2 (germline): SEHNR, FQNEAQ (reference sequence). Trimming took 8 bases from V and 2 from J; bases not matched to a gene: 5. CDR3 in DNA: TGTGCCAGCGTCGGACAGGACAACTATGGCTACACCTTC. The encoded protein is CASVGQDNYGYTF.

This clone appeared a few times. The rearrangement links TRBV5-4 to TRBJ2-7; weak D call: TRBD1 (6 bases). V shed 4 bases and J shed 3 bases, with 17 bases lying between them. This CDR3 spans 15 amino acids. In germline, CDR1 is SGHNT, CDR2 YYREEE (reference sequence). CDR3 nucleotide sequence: TGTGCCAGCAGCGGGGCCGGGACACCTGACTACGAGCAGTACTTC. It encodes CASSGAGTPDYEQYF.

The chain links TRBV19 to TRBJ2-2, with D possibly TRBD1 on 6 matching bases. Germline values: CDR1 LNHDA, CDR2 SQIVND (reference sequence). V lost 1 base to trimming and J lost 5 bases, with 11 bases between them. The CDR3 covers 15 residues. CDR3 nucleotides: TGTGCCAGTAGTATAGCAGGGGTCGAGACCGGGGAGCTGTTTTTT. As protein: CASSIAGVETGELFF.

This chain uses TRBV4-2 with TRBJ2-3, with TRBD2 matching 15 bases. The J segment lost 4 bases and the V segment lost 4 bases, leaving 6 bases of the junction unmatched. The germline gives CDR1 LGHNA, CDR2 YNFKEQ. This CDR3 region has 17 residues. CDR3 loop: CASSPGLAGGQADTQYF. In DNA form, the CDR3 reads TGTGCCAGCAGCCCTGGACTAGCGGGGGGGCAGGCAGATACGCAGTATTTT.

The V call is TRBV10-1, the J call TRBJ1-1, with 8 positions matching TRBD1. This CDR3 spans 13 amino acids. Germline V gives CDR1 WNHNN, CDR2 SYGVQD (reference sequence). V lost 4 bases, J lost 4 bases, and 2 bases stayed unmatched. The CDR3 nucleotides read TGCGCCAGCAGTGGGACAGGGAGCACTGAAGCTTTCTTT. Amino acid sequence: CASSGTGSTEAFF.

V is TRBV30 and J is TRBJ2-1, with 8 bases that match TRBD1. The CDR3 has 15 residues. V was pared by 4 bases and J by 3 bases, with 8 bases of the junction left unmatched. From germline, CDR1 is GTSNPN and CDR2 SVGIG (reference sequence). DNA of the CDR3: TGTGCCTGGACCCAGGACAGGGCTCGCTACAATGAGCAGTTCTTC. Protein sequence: CAWTQDRARYNEQFF.

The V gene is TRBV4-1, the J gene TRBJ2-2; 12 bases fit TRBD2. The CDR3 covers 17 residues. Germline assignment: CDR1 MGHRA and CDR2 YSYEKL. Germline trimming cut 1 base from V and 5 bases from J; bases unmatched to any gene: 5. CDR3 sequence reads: CASSQVVTSGRTGELFF. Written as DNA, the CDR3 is TGCGCCAGCAGCCAAGTCGTAACTAGCGGGAGGACCGGGGAGCTGTTTTTT.

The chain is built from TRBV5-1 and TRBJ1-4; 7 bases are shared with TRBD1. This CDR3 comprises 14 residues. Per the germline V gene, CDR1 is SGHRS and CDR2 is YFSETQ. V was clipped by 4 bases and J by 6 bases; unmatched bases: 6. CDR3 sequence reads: CASSLTGKDEKLFF. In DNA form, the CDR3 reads TGCGCCAGCAGCCTGACAGGGAAGGATGAAAAACTGTTTTTT.

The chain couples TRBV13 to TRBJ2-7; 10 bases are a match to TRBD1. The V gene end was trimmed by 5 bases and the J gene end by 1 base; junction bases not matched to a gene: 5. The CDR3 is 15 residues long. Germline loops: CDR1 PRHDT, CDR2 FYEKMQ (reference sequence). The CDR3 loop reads CASSPGTGVSYEQYF. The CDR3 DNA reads TGTGCCAGCAGCCCCGGGACAGGGGTTTCCTACGAGCAGTACTTC.

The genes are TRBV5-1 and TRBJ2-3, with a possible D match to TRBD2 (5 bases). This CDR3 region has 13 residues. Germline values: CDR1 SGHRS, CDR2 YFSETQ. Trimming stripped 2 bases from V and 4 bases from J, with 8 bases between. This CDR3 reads CASSFRGPDTQYF. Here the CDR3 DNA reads TGCGCCAGCAGCTTCCGGGGTCCAGATACGCAGTATTTT. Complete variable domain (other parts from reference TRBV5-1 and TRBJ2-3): KAGVTQTPRYLIKTRGQQVTLSCSPISGHRSVSWYQQTPGQGLQFLFEYFSETQRNKGNFPGRFSGRQFSNSRSEMNVSTLELGDSALYLCASSFRGPDTQYFGPGTRLTVL.

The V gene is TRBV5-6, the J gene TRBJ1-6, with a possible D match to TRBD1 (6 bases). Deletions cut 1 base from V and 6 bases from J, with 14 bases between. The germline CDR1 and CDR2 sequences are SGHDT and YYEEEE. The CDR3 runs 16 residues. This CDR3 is CASSLNHGQSNSPLHF. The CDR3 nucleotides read TGTGCCAGCAGCTTGAATCACGGACAGAGTAATTCACCCCTCCACTTT.

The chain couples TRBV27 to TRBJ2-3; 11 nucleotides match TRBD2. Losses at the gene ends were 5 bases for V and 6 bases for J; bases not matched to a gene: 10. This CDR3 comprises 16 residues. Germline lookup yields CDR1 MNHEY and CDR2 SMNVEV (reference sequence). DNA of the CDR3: TGTGCCAGCAGTCCCCGACTAGCGGGACTCGGGGATACGCAGTATTTT. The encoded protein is CASSPRLAGLGDTQYF.

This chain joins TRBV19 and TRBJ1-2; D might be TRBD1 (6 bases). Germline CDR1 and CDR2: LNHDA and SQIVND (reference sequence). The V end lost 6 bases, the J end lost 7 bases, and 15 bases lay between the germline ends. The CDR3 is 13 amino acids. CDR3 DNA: TGTGCCAGTAGCGCCCACAGGGAGTCTGGCTACACCTTC. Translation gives CASSAHRESGYTF.

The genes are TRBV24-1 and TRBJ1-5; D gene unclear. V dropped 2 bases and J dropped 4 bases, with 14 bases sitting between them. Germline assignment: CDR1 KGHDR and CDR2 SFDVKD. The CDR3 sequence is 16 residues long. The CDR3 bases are TGTGCCACCAGTGATTCCCGGGTGATTTGGAATCAGCCCCAGCATTTT. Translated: CATSDSRVIWNQPQHF.

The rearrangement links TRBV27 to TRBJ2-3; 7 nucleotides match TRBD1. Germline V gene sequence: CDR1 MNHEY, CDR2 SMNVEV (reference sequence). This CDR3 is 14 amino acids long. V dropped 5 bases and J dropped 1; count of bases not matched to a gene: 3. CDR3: CASSPGQGTDTQYF. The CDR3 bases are TGTGCCAGCAGTCCAGGACAGGGCACAGATACGCAGTATTTT.

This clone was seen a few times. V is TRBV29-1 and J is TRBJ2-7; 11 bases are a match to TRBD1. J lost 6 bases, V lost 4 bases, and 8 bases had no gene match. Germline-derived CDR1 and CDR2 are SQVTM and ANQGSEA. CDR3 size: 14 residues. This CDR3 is CSVGGWTGGFEQYF. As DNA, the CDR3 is TGCAGCGTTGGGGGTTGGACAGGGGGCTTCGAGCAGTACTTC.

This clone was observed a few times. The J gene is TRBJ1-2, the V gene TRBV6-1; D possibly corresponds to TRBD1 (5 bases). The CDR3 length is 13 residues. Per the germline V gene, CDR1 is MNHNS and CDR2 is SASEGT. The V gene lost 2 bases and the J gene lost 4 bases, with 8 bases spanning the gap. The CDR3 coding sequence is TGTGCCAGCAGTGAACAGGGCGCCTATGGCTACACCTTC. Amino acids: CASSEQGAYGYTF.

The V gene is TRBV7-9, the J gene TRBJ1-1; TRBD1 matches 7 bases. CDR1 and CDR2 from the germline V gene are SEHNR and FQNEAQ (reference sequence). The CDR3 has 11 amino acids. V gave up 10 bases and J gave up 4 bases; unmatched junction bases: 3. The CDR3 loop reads CATRQGTEAFF. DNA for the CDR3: TGTGCCACCCGACAGGGCACTGAAGCTTTCTTT. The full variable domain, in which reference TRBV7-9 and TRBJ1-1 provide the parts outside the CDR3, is DTGVSQNPRHKITKRGQNVTFRCDPISEHNRLYWYRQTLGQGPEFLTYFQNEAQLEKSRLLSDRFSAERPKGSFSTLEIQRTEQGDSAMYLCATRQGTEAFFGQGTRLTVV.

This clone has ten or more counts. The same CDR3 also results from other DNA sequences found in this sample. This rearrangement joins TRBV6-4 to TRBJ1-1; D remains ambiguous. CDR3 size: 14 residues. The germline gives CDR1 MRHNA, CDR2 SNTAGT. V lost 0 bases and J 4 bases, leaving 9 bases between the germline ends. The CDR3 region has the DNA TGTGCCAGCAGTGACTCAAGCAGAGGCACTGAAGCTTTCTTT. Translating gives CASSDSSRGTEAFF.